The 20 T cell receptor beta chains listed next were all sequenced from one sample in a study. TCRdb recomputed calls from the RT-PCR reads with MiXCR, one row per CDR3 protein. The sample carries more than 550,000 distinct CDR3 sequences, 12% to 15% recorded once. The sample comprised memory CD4+ T cells from blood. The receptors shown here come from a female donor in good health, serving as a healthy control.

J is TRBJ1-5 and V is TRBV7-2, with 7 bases lining up with TRBD1. J lost 4 bases, V lost 1 base, and 4 bases had no gene match. This CDR3 is built from 15 residues. CDR1 is SGHTA, CDR2 FQGNSA, per germline. DNA of the CDR3: TGTGCCAGCAGCTTAGATCAGGGGGGAAATCAGCCCCAGCATTTT. Amino acids: CASSLDQGGNQPQHF.

In regard to this clonotype: A single base separates this from a much larger clone, so it may be a read error. The chain uses TRBV12-3 or TRBV12-4 and TRBJ2-3, with D possibly matching TRBD1 (6 bases). The CDR3 is 14 amino acids. Between the trimmed V and J ends, which lost 6 bases and 0 bases, there was a span of 10 bases. The CDR3 loop is CASSHRASTDTQYF. CDR3 sequence (DNA): TGTGCCAGCAGCCACAGGGCTAGCACAGATACGCAGTATTTT.

This clonotype showed up many times. J is TRBJ1-5 and V is TRBV6-2 or TRBV6-3; 12 bases match TRBD1. The CDR3 covers 15 residues. Trimming at V came to 6 bases and at J to 5 bases, leaving 5 bases not matched to a gene. The germline V gene encodes CDR1 MNHEY and CDR2 SVGEGT. The CDR3 is CASRPGQGAYQPQHF. The CDR3 DNA is TGTGCCAGCAGACCGGGACAGGGGGCTTATCAGCCCCAGCATTTT.

V gene TRBV14 combines with J gene TRBJ2-7, with TRBD2 matching over 11 bases. There are 16 residues in the CDR3. Trimming cost V 4 bases and J 6 bases; bases outside gene matches: 11. From germline, CDR1 is SGHDN and CDR2 FVKESK. The CDR3 DNA follows: TGTGCCAGCAGCCGACCCGCCCTAGCGGGAGGAGGCGAGCAGTACTTC. This sequence encodes CASSRPALAGGGEQYF.

This clonotype was counted a few times. V and J are TRBV7-8 and TRBJ1-5, with unresolved D. Trimming stripped 5 bases from V and 5 bases from J, with 13 bases between. CDR1 and CDR2 from the germline V gene are SGHVS and FQNEAQ. This CDR3 spans 14 amino acids. CDR3 residues: CASSPDGTYQPQHF. As DNA, the CDR3 is TGTGCCAGCAGCCCGGACGGAACTTATCAGCCCCAGCATTTT.

This clonotype was detected ten times or more. The J gene is TRBJ2-3, the V gene TRBV12-3 or TRBV12-4; D remains ambiguous. This CDR3 is 12 amino acids long. Trimming stripped 3 bases from V and 5 bases from J, with 6 bases between. CDR3 sequence (DNA): TGTGCCAGCAGTTTTTTGATAGATACGCAGTATTTT. Translated: CASSFLIDTQYF.

This clonotype was counted at least ten times. The gene calls are TRBV6-6 and TRBJ1-1; possibly TRBD1 for D (5 bases). The V gene's germline CDR1 is MNHNY and CDR2 SVGAGI (reference sequence). The CDR3 extends over 14 amino acids. V shed 2 bases and J shed 1 base, with 8 bases lying between them. CDR3 residues: CASSYKGENTEAFF. CDR3 sequence (DNA): TGTGCCAGCAGTTACAAAGGGGAGAACACTGAAGCTTTCTTT.

The rearrangement uses TRBV5-1 and TRBJ2-3, with unresolved D. With 2 bases removed from V and 3 bases from J, the gap between germline ends came to 16 bases. The CDR3 loop spans 16 amino acids. Germline V gene lookup returns CDR1 SGHRS and CDR2 YFSETQ. In DNA, the CDR3 is TGCGCCAGCAGCTTTGTAGGCTTTATGATAACAGATACGCAGTATTTT. Its translation: CASSFVGFMITDTQYF.

CDR3 in amino acids: CASSVGLPPNEQFF. CDR3 in DNA: TGTGCCAGCAGCGTGGGACTCCCCCCCAATGAGCAGTTCTTC. The gene calls are TRBV7-3 and TRBJ2-1; a weak D match, TRBD2 (6 bases). The CDR3 length is 14 residues. Trimming cost V 5 bases and J 6 bases, with 14 bases left between them. CDR1 is SGHTA and CDR2 is FQGTGA in the germline V gene.

The chain combines TRBV6-5 with TRBJ2-6; D could derive from TRBD1 or TRBD2 (5 bases each). Trimming removed 0 bases from V and 2 bases from J, with 8 bases in between. The CDR3 totals 16 residues. The germline CDR1 and CDR2 sequences are MNHEY and SVGAGI. The CDR3 coding sequence is TGTGCCAGCAGTTACTCGGGGGAAACTGGGGCCAACGTCCTGACTTTC. Amino acid sequence: CASSYSGETGANVLTF.

This sequence joins TRBV5-1 and TRBJ2-2, with 7 positions matching TRBD1. The CDR3 covers 14 residues. The germline gives CDR1 SGHRS, CDR2 YFSETQ. The J segment lost 4 bases and the V segment lost 4 bases, leaving 4 bases of the junction unmatched. CDR3 bases: TGCGCCAGCAGCCCCTGGGACAGCACCGGGGAGCTGTTTTTT. Residues: CASSPWDSTGELFF.

This clonotype was counted a few times. The J gene is TRBJ1-3, the V gene TRBV11-2; D remains unclear. The CDR3 sequence is 13 residues long. Per the germline V gene, CDR1 is SGHAT and CDR2 is FQNNGV. Between the trimmed V and J ends, which lost 4 bases and 6 bases, there was a span of 10 bases. This chain's CDR3 is CASSSPNANTIYF. The CDR3, as DNA: TGTGCCAGCAGCTCTCCAAACGCAAACACCATATATTTT.

This clonotype was counted between two and nine times. The chain carries TRBV18 and TRBJ2-7; D perhaps matches TRBD1 (6 bases). CDR3 length: 13 amino acids. Germline V gene data show CDR1 as KGHSH and CDR2 as LQKENI. The V gene lost 3 bases and the J gene lost 4 bases, with 10 bases spanning the gap. CDR3 nucleotide sequence: TGTGCCAGCTCACCCGGACAGCAATACGAGCAGTACTTC. It specifies CASSPGQQYEQYF. Variable domain in full (rest from reference TRBV18 and TRBJ2-7): NAGVMQNPRHLVRRRGQEARLRCSPMKGHSHVYWYRQLPEEGLKFMVYLQKENIIDESGMPKERFSAEFPKEGPSILRIQQVVRGDSAAYFCASSPGQQYEQYFGPGTRLTVT.

There are a few counts of this clonotype. V is TRBV7-3 and J is TRBJ2-5; TRBD2 agrees at 9 bases. V trimming: 4 bases; J trimming: 2 bases; junction bases outside the gene matches: 5. The CDR3 totals 15 residues. Germline CDR1 SGHTA, CDR2 FQGTGA. This CDR3 is CASSSIAGAQETQYF. The CDR3 DNA sequence: TGTGCCAGCAGCTCGATAGCGGGGGCGCAAGAGACCCAGTACTTC.

In its sample, this clonotype was seen a few times. This chain joins TRBV29-1 and TRBJ1-4; D unclear. Between the trimmed V and J ends, which lost 0 bases and 11 bases, there was a span of 4 bases. This CDR3 has 10 residues. The germline gives CDR1 SQVTM, CDR2 ANQGSEA. The CDR3 loop is CSVEDGKLFF. DNA of the CDR3: TGCAGCGTTGAAGATGGGAAACTGTTTTTT.

The chain recombines TRBV4-1 with TRBJ2-1, with D unresolved. The CDR3 runs 15 residues. V lost 4 bases and J lost 8, with 18 bases in between. Germline values: CDR1 MGHRA, CDR2 YSYEKL. CDR3 protein: CASSPPGVRWDEQFF. The CDR3 coding sequence is TGCGCCAGCAGCCCCCCGGGCGTCAGGTGGGATGAGCAGTTCTTC.

Only a few counts were recorded for this clonotype. The gene calls are TRBV20-1 and TRBJ2-2; maybe TRBD2 (6 bases). Germline lookup yields CDR1 DFQATT and CDR2 SNEGSKA (reference sequence). V gave up 4 bases and J gave up 4 bases, with 22 bases separating them. There are 17 residues in the CDR3. CDR3 region: CSAIIPPGLPSTGELFF. The CDR3 nucleotides read TGCAGTGCTATCATCCCCCCGGGACTTCCGAGCACCGGGGAGCTGTTTTTT.

This clonotype was detected only a few times. The chain combines TRBV18 with TRBJ2-1; D possibly matches TRBD1 or TRBD2 (5 bases each). V was shortened by 6 bases and J by 2 bases, with 14 bases between the two germline ends. Germline V gene sequence: CDR1 KGHSH, CDR2 LQKENI. The CDR3 sequence is 15 residues long. The CDR3 coding sequence is TGTGCCAGCTCCCCCAGAGGGGCGACCTACAATGAGCAGTTCTTC. It is translated as CASSPRGATYNEQFF.

This clonotype has a handful of counts. This rearrangement joins TRBV6-5 to TRBJ2-7; 8 bases fit TRBD2. Germline-derived CDR1 and CDR2 are MNHEY and SVGAGI. This CDR3 comprises 15 residues. J was trimmed by 5 bases and V by 6 bases; bases with no gene match: 12. CDR3 sequence reads: CASSLGSGGRNEQYF. The DNA of the CDR3 is TGTGCCAGCAGCCTTGGATCGGGGGGGAGGAACGAGCAGTACTTC.

The CDR3 is CASSLVGGHLAYEQYF. The CDR3 bases are TGTGCCAGCAGCTTAGTGGGGGGACACCTAGCCTACGAGCAGTACTTC. This rearrangement joins TRBV7-2 to TRBJ2-7, with D perhaps matching TRBD1 or TRBD2 (6 bases each). The germline V and J ends were trimmed by 1 base and 2 bases, with 15 bases remaining between them. The CDR3 has 16 amino acids. Germline V gene lookup returns CDR1 SGHTA and CDR2 FQGNSA.